The sequence of this T cell receptor beta chain was determined in a study of beta chain features in type 1 diabetes. Findings and limits, study-wide: In all four CD4+ subsets, TCRB CDR3 length was significantly, moderately reduced in type 1 diabetes.

Reverse transcription of all isolated RNA meant that expressed TCRB transcripts were sequenced. The data were produced by immunoSEQ multiplex PCR, yet TCRdb's version contains in-frame clones alone and is incomplete. The sample includes just over 25,000 clones, 49% of them seen just once. For this clone: The antigen remains unidentified.

The CDR3 is made up of 15 amino acids. The ends lost 0 bases at V and 2 bases at J; junction bases unmatched: 3. CDR1 and CDR2 (germline): MNHEY, SMNVEV (reference sequence). The origin of this receptor is a man aged 25 to 40 with type 1 diabetes. Sequencing was performed on stem cell memory CD4+ T cells from blood. This rearrangement joins TRBV27 to TRBJ1-2, with 7 bases matching TRBD1. CDR3 region: CASSLSPTGNYGYTF. The CDR3 bases are TGTGCCAGCAGTTTATCCCCGACAGGGAACTATGGCTACACCTTC.